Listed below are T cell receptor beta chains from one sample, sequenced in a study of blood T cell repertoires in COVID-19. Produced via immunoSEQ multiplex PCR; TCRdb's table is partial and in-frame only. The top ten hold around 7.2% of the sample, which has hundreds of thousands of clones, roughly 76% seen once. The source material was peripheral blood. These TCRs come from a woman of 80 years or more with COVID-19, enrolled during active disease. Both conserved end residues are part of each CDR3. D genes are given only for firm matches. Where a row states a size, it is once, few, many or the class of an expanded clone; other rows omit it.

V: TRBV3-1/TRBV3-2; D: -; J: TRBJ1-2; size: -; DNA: TGTGCCAGCAGCCCCGGAGAAGGCTATGGCTACACCTTC; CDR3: CASSPGEGYGYTF
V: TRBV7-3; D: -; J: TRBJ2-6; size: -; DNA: TGTGCCAGCAGCCCCGGACAGCGCAACGTCCTGACTTTC; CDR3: CASSPGQRNVLTF
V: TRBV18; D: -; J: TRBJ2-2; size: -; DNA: TGTGCCAGCTCACCACGGGAGCCGCGCACCGGGGAGCTGTTTTTT; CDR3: CASSPREPRTGELFF
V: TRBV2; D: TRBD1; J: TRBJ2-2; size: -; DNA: TGTGCCAGCAGCGCCTGGACAGGTGATAACACCGGGGAGCTGTTTTTT; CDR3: CASSAWTGDNTGELFF
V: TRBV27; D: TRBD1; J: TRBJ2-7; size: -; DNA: TGTGCCAGCAGATGGGGACAGGCATCGGGTGAGCAGTACTTC; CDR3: CASRWGQASGEQYF
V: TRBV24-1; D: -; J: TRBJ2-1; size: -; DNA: TGTGCCACCAGTGATAGGGAACTAGCATCGGGGAATGAGCAGTTCTTC; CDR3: CATSDRELASGNEQFF
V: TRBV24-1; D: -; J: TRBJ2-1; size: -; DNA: TGTGCCACCAGTGATGTTTCGGCAGGGCCGAACTACAATGAGCAGTTCTTC; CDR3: CATSDVSAGPNYNEQFF
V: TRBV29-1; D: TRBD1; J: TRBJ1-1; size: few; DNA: TGCAGCGTTGAAGGGGCGGGGGGACAGCTTCAAAACACTGAAGCTTTCTTT; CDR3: CSVEGAGGQLQNTEAFF
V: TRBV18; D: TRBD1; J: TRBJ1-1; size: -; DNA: TGTGCCAGCTCCCTGAATGACAGGGTTGGAGCTTTCTTT; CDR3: CASSLNDRVGAFF
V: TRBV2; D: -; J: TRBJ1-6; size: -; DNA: TGTGCCAGCCTCGGGACACGGCTGGCGCCCCTCCACTTT; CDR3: CASLGTRLAPLHF
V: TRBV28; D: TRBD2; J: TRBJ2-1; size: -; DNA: TGTGCCAGCAGTTTGCTTGGTATGGCTAGCGGGAGGAATGAGCAGTTCTTC; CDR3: CASSLLGMASGRNEQFF
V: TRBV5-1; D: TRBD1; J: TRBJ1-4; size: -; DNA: TGCGCCAGCAGCTTGGGACAGGGATGGAATGAAAAACTGTTTTTT; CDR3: CASSLGQGWNEKLFF
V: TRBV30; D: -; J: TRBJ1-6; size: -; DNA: TGTGCCTGGAGTACCACAGGAAAAAATTCACCCCTCCACTTT; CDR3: CAWSTTGKNSPLHF
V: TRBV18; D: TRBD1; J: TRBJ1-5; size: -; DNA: TGTGCCAGCTCACCGTCGGACAGGGGGGTCTCAAGCAATCAGCCCCAGCATTTT; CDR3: CASSPSDRGVSSNQPQHF
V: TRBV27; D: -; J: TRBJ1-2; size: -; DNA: TGTGCCAGCAGTTCAGGCCAAAGAATGGGGGGTCAAGGTCTCTATGGCTACACCTTC; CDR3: CASSSGQRMGGQGLYGYTF
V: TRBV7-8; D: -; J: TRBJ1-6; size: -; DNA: TGTGCCAGCAGCTTAGAGGGGGGGGCCCTCTATAATTCACCCCTCCACTTT; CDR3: CASSLEGGALYNSPLHF
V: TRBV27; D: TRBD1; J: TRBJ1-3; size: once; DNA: TGTGCCAGCAGTTTAACCGGGACAGGGGTTGGAAACACCATATATTTT; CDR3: CASSLTGTGVGNTIYF
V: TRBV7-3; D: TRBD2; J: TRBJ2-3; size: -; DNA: TGTGCCAGCAGCCTAGCGGGAGGGGCAGATACGCAGTATTTT; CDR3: CASSLAGGADTQYF
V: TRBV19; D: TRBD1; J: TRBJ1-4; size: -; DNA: TGTGCCAGTAGTACAGACAGGGGCATCGGGAAACTGTTTTTT; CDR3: CASSTDRGIGKLFF
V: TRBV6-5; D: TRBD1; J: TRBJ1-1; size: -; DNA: TGTGCCAGCAGTAAGGGACAGGGGAGGACTGAAGCTTTCTTT; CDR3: CASSKGQGRTEAFF